Below, 14 T cell receptor beta chains from the same sample are listed, as sequenced in a study of shared clonotypes between healthy human individuals (dated by TCRdb to 2020 to 2022). Libraries were made using the immunoSEQ multiplex PCR assay. TCRdb took over this immuneACCESS table, retaining in-frame rearrangements with V and J assigned. Such tables are incomplete; in checked studies, under half of the missing clones stem from an unresolved V gene, and the remainder is unexplained. The sample has fewer than 700,000 clones on record, roughly four fifths of them singletons. Clones ranked in the top ten supply around 12% of the sample. Specimen: PBMCs. These receptor sequences come from a woman aged 40 to 49 in good health. Some clones in this sample may be carry-over from other donors' samples.

This sequence joins TRBV30 and TRBJ2-7; possible D gene TRBD2, 6 bases. The germline V gene has CDR1 GTSNPN and CDR2 SVGIG (reference sequence). The CDR3 totals 13 residues. Trimming left V 0 bases short and J 6 bases short, with 12 bases between. CDR3 in amino acids: CAWSVLGRREQYF. CDR3 bases: TGTGCCTGGAGTGTACTCGGGAGACGCGAGCAGTACTTC.

The chain links TRBV18 to TRBJ2-3, with a tentative D call TRBD2 (6 bases). V was trimmed by 2 bases and J by 0 bases, leaving 9 bases between them. Germline assignment: CDR1 KGHSH and CDR2 LQKENI. The CDR3 has 15 residues. CDR3 sequence (DNA): TGTGCCAGCTCACCAGCTAGCGTGAGCACAGATACGCAGTATTTT. Translated: CASSPASVSTDTQYF.

The chain employs TRBV13 and TRBJ1-1; D is uncertain. The ends were cut back, 5 bases at V and 1 base at J, with 8 bases in the middle. Germline CDR1 and CDR2: PRHDT and FYEKMQ (reference sequence). This CDR3 contains 13 residues. DNA of the CDR3: TGTGCCAGCAGCCTTCGACAGAACACTGAAGCTTTCTTT. This translates into CASSLRQNTEAFF.

V is TRBV5-1 and J is TRBJ1-3, with no clear D. V lost 0 bases and J lost 3, with 10 bases in between. Germline V CDR1 and CDR2: SGHRS, YFSETQ. CDR3 length equals 15 residues. CDR3 residues: CASSLEGPNGNTIYF. DNA of the CDR3: TGCGCCAGCAGCTTGGAAGGCCCAAATGGAAACACCATATATTTT.

CDR3 loop: CASSRGQANTEAFF. The CDR3 nucleotides read TGTGCCAGCAGCCGGGGGCAGGCAAACACTGAAGCTTTCTTT. V usage is TRBV9 and J usage is TRBJ1-1, with D maybe TRBD1 (6 bases). This CDR3 contains 14 residues. Trimming removed 4 bases from V and 2 bases from J, with 12 bases in between. Germline V gene sequence: CDR1 SGDLS, CDR2 YYNGEE. The variable domain in full, with the rest retrieved from reference TRBV9 and TRBJ1-1, is DSGVTQTPKHLITATGQRVTLRCSPRSGDLSVYWYQQSLDQGLQFLIQYYNGEERAKGNILERFSAQQFPDLHSELNLSSLELGDSALYFCASSRGQANTEAFFGQGTRLTVV.

Only one count was recorded for this clone. This chain's CDR3 is CASSMLGRGRHQPQHF. CDR3 DNA sequence: TGTGCCAGTAGTATGTTGGGGAGGGGGCGTCATCAGCCCCAGCATTTT. The V and J genes are TRBV19 and TRBJ1-5; 7 bases fit TRBD1. The ends lost 3 bases at V and 5 bases at J; junction bases unmatched: 10. CDR1 and CDR2 from the germline V gene are LNHDA and SQIVND (reference sequence). The CDR3 contains 16 residues.

Turning to this clone: Within the sample, other DNA sequences also encode this same CDR3. This chain uses TRBV7-9 with TRBJ2-1; TRBD2 agrees at 11 bases. The ends lost 3 bases at V and 5 bases at J; junction bases unmatched: 3. Looked up from germline, CDR1 is SEHNR and CDR2 is FQNEAQ (reference sequence). CDR3 length: 15 amino acids. The CDR3 sequence: CASSFRTSGHNEQFF. The CDR3 coding sequence is TGTGCCAGCAGCTTTCGGACTAGCGGGCACAATGAGCAGTTCTTC.

The chain carries TRBV4-2 and TRBJ2-7; possible D gene TRBD1, 6 bases. Deletions cut 4 bases from V and 5 bases from J, with 12 bases between. Germline lookup yields CDR1 LGHNA and CDR2 YNFKEQ. The CDR3 is 13 residues long. CDR3 residues: CASSPQGWDEQYF. The CDR3, as DNA: TGTGCCAGCAGCCCCCAGGGGTGGGACGAGCAGTACTTC.

This clone was seen more than once but under ten times. The rearrangement joins TRBV5-1 to TRBJ1-6; D is possibly TRBD1 (5 bases). CDR3 length: 15 residues. The germline V and J ends were trimmed by 4 bases and 8 bases, with 16 bases remaining between them. The germline CDR1 and CDR2 sequences are SGHRS and YFSETQ. CDR3 in amino acids: CASSPMGTRDSPLHF. The CDR3 DNA reads as TGCGCCAGCAGCCCCATGGGGACCCGGGATTCACCCCTCCACTTT.

The J gene is TRBJ2-3, the V gene TRBV5-1, with D hard to call. The V and J ends lost 6 bases and 1 base respectively, with 9 bases between them. From germline, CDR1 is SGHRS and CDR2 YFSETQ. The CDR3 has 13 residues. The CDR3 DNA reads TGCGCCAGCACGGTAGCTGGCACAGATACGCAGTATTTT. It translates to CASTVAGTDTQYF.

CDR3 sequence: CASSVRVENYGYTF. In nucleotides, the CDR3 is TGTGCCAGCAGCGTTCGCGTAGAGAACTATGGCTACACCTTC. The V call is TRBV9, the J call TRBJ1-2; D ambiguous. Germline V gene sequence: CDR1 SGDLS, CDR2 YYNGEE. V lost 2 bases to trimming and J lost 2 bases, with 10 bases between them. The CDR3 has 14 amino acids.

The gene calls are TRBV7-2 and TRBJ2-1, with D perhaps matching TRBD1 or TRBD2 (5 bases each). The CDR3 loop spans 15 amino acids. In germline, CDR1 is SGHTA, CDR2 FQGNSA. Trimming removed 4 bases at V and 12 bases at J, with 22 bases between. The CDR3 protein is CASSSIPPHNGGQFF. The CDR3 DNA sequence: TGTGCCAGCAGCTCAATACCACCCCACAATGGGGGGCAGTTCTTC.

This sequence joins TRBV2 and TRBJ2-7, with TRBD2 matching over 13 bases. In germline, CDR1 is SNHLY, CDR2 FYNNEI. The CDR3 length is 16 residues. V gave up 7 bases and J gave up 2 bases; unmatched junction bases: 8. The chain's CDR3 is CASTEGLAGNTYEQYF. In nucleotides, the CDR3 is TGTGCCAGCACCGAGGGACTAGCGGGAAACACCTACGAGCAGTACTTC.

This sequence joins TRBV5-1 and TRBJ2-7; 11 bases match TRBD2. Losses at the gene ends were 4 bases for V and 4 bases for J; bases not matched to a gene: 16. The length of the CDR3 is 18 residues. Germline CDR1 SGHRS, CDR2 YFSETQ. The CDR3 region is CASSPTPTPGLAAYEQYF. CDR3 sequence (DNA): TGCGCCAGCAGCCCAACCCCTACACCGGGACTAGCGGCGTACGAGCAGTACTTC.